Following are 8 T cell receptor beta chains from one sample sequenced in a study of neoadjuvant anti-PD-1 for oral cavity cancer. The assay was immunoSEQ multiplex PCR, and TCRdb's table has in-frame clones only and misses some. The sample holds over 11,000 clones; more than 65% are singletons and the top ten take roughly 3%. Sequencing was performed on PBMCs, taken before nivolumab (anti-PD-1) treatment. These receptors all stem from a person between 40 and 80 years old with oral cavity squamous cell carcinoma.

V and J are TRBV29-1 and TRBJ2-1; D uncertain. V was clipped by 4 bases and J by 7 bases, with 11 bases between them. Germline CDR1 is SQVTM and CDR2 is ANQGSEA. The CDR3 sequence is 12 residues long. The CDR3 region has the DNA TGCAGCGTTGGATGGGGTTATAATGAGCAGTTCTTC. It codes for CSVGWGYNEQFF.

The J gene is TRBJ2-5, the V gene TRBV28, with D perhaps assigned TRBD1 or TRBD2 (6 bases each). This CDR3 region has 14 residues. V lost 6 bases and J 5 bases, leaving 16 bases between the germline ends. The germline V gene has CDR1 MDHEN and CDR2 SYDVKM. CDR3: CASREDYREETQYF. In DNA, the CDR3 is TGTGCCAGCAGGGAGGACTACAGGGAGGAGACCCAGTACTTC. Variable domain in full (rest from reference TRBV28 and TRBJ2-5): DVKVTQSSRYLVKRTGEKVFLECVQDMDHENMFWYRQDPGLGLRLIYFSYDVKMKEKGDIPEGYSVSREKKERFSLILESASTNQTSMYLCASREDYREETQYFGPGTRLLVL.

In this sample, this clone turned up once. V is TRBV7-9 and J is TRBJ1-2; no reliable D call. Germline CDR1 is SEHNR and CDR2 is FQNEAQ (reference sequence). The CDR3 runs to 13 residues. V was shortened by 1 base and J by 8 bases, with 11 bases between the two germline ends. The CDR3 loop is CASSLEGGGGYTF. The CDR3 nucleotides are TGTGCCAGCAGCTTAGAAGGTGGTGGAGGCTACACCTTC. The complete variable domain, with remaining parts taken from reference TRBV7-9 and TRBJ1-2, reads DTGVSQNPRHKITKRGQNVTFRCDPISEHNRLYWYRQTLGQGPEFLTYFQNEAQLEKSRLLSDRFSAERPKGSFSTLEIQRTEQGDSAMYLCASSLEGGGGYTFGSGTRLTVV.

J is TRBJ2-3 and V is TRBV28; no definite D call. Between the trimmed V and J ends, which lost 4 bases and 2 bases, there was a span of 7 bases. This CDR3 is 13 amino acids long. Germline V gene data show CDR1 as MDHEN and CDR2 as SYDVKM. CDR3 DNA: TGTGCCAGCAGTTCCACGAACACAGATACGCAGTATTTT. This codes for CASSSTNTDTQYF.

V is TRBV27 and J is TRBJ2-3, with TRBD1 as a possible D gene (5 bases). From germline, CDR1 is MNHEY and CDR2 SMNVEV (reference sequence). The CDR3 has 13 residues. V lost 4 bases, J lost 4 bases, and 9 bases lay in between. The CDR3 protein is CASSWEGADTQYF. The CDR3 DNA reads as TGTGCCAGCAGTTGGGAAGGGGCAGATACGCAGTATTTT.

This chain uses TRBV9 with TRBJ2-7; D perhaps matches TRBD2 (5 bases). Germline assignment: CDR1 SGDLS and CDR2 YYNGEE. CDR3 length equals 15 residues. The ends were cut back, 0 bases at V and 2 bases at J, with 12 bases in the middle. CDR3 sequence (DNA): TGTGCCAGCAGCGTAGGGGGTAGCGAGACCTACGAGCAGTACTTC. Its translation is CASSVGGSETYEQYF.

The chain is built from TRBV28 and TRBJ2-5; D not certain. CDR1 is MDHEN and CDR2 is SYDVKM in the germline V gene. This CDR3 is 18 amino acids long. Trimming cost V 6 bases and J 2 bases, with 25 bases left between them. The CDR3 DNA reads TGTGCCAGCAGCCAACTGGGGATTAGGAAGCGAGTACAAGAGACCCAGTACTTC. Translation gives CASSQLGIRKRVQETQYF.

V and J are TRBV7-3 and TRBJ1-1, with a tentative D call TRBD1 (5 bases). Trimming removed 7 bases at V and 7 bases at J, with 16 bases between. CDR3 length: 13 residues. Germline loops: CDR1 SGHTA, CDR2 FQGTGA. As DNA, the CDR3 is TGTGCCAGCAAACTCTATTCGGGGGATGAAGCTTTCTTT. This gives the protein CASKLYSGDEAFF.